Listed below are T cell receptor beta chains from one sample, sequenced in a study of T cells in tuberculosis. The protocol was immunoSEQ multiplex PCR, while the TCRdb copy is restricted to in-frame clones and leaves out a portion. This table has around 38,000 clones, 95% appearing once. Sequencing used PBMCs. These receptors were obtained from a donor aged 5 to 30 with latent tuberculosis or without tuberculosis infection. Each CDR3 is given with its conserved first and last residue. D genes are given only for firm matches. Clone size, where shown, is once, few, many, or a class for clones that have expanded.

TRBJ2-5 | once | TRBV5-1 | TRBD2 | CASSRRGGLETQYF | TGCGCCAGCAGCCGTCGCGGGGGGTTAGAGACCCAGTACTTC
TRBJ1-2 | . | TRBV5-6 | TRBD1 | CASSLGSGTGIGGYGYTF | TGTGCCAGCAGCTTGGGTTCCGGGACAGGCATAGGAGGCTATGGCTACACCTTC
TRBJ2-5 | . | TRBV27 | . | CASRLDSQETQYF | TGTGCCAGCAGATTGGACAGCCAAGAGACCCAGTACTTC
TRBJ2-1 | once | TRBV6-6 | . | CASSYGFPSSYNEQFF | TGTGCCAGCAGTTACGGCTTTCCTTCCTCCTACAATGAGCAGTTCTTC
TRBJ2-7 | . | TRBV2 | TRBD2 | CASSEVSSGFYEQYF | TGTGCCAGCAGTGAGGTCTCTAGCGGCTTCTACGAGCAGTACTTC
TRBJ1-2 | . | TRBV2 | . | CASSEVGRRKIGGYTF | TGTGCCAGCAGTGAAGTGGGGAGACGGAAGATTGGTGGCTACACCTTC
TRBJ1-5 | . | TRBV7-9 | . | CASSLAAGAPGQPQHF | TGTGCCAGCAGCTTAGCGGCGGGGGCCCCCGGACAGCCCCAGCATTTT
TRBJ2-1 | . | TRBV9 | TRBD1 | CASSEDRVYNEQFF | TGTGCCAGCAGCGAGGACAGGGTATACAATGAGCAGTTCTTC
TRBJ1-3 | . | TRBV18 | . | CASSPMETGNSGNTIYF | TGTGCCAGCTCACCAATGGAAACAGGGAACTCTGGAAACACCATATATTTT
TRBJ1-1 | . | TRBV5-1 | . | CASSLYAGAAFF | TGCGCCAGCAGCTTGTATGCGGGGGCTGCTTTCTTT
TRBJ1-1 | . | TRBV9 | TRBD1 | CASSTAQGANTEAFF | TGTGCCAGCAGCACGGCACAGGGGGCAAACACTGAAGCTTTCTTT
TRBJ1-2 | once | TRBV6-5 | . | CASSQGDYGYTF | TGTGCCAGCAGCCAAGGGGACTATGGCTACACCTTC
TRBJ1-1 | . | TRBV5-4 | TRBD1 | CASSLSGTGGTEAFF | TGTGCCAGCAGCTTGTCCGGGACAGGGGGAACTGAAGCTTTCTTT
TRBJ1-6 | . | TRBV9 | TRBD1 | CASSAGQGLVSPLHF | TGTGCCAGCAGCGCGGGACAGGGTTTAGTATCACCCCTCCACTTT
TRBJ1-5 | . | TRBV9 | . | CASSGGTINQPQHF | TGTGCCAGCAGCGGTGGGACAATTAATCAGCCCCAGCATTTT
TRBJ1-4 | . | TRBV7-2 | . | CASSLVLYRGEKLFF | TGTGCCAGCAGCTTAGTATTGTACCGGGGAGAAAAACTGTTTTTT
TRBJ2-7 | . | TRBV7-9 | TRBD1 | CASSLWPGTGVHEQYF | TGTGCCAGCAGCTTATGGCCTGGGACAGGGGTACACGAGCAGTACTTC
TRBJ1-6 | . | TRBV4-1 | . | CASSQIQTTPLALHF | TGCGCCAGCAGCCAGATACAGACTACACCACTTGCCCTCCACTTT
TRBJ2-3 | . | TRBV5-1 | TRBD1 | CASSLVGQGTSTDTQYF | TGCGCCAGCAGCTTGGTAGGACAGGGGACTTCCACAGATACGCAGTATTTT
TRBJ1-5 | . | TRBV7-2 | . | CASSLDSLGPRNQPQHF | TGTGCCAGCAGCTTAGACAGCCTCGGCCCCCGGAATCAGCCCCAGCATTTT
TRBJ2-7 | . | TRBV2 | TRBD2 | CASSRNSGGLTHEQYF | TGTGCCAGCAGTAGAAATAGCGGGGGGCTGACTCACGAGCAGTACTTC
TRBJ2-7 | . | TRBV7-2 | . | CASSSQTPAPSYEQYF | TGTGCCAGCAGCTCACAAACCCCTGCCCCTTCCTACGAGCAGTACTTC
TRBJ2-5 | . | TRBV5-1 | . | CASSLNIEETQYF | TGCGCCAGCAGCTTGAATATAGAAGAGACCCAGTACTTC
TRBJ2-3 | . | TRBV6-6 | TRBD1 | CASSAQGTGTDTQYF | TGTGCCAGCAGCGCACAGGGGACGGGCACAGATACGCAGTATTTT
TRBJ2-2 | . | TRBV11-2 | . | CASFRTDRENTGELFF | TGTGCCAGCTTCCGGACAGACCGAGAGAACACCGGGGAGCTGTTTTTT
TRBJ2-7 | . | TRBV28 | . | CAMRNLSYEQYF | TGTGCCATGCGGAACCTTTCCTACGAGCAGTACTTC
TRBJ2-2 | . | TRBV6-6 | . | CASSSQGHSNTGELFF | TGTGCCAGCAGTTCCCAGGGACATTCGAACACCGGGGAGCTGTTTTTT
TRBJ2-1 | . | TRBV30 | TRBD2 | CAWSPSPLAGPNEQFF | TGTGCCTGGAGCCCATCACCCTTAGCGGGGCCCAATGAGCAGTTCTTC
TRBJ1-1 | . | TRBV7-9 | . | CASSSQGGLNTEAFF | TGTGCCAGCAGCTCCCAAGGAGGCCTGAACACTGAAGCTTTCTTT
TRBJ2-7 | once | TRBV5-1 | . | CASSPNSGHEQYF | TGCGCCAGCAGCCCGAACTCAGGGCACGAGCAGTACTTC
TRBJ2-7 | . | TRBV7-9 | . | CASSLQDYEQYF | TGTGCCAGCAGCTTACAGGACTACGAGCAGTACTTC
TRBJ1-5 | . | TRBV2 | . | CASRDTRQPQHF | TGTGCCAGCAGGGATACTAGGCAGCCCCAGCATTTT
TRBJ1-6 | . | TRBV21-1 | . | CASSILLQEYNSPLHF | TGTGCCAGCAGCATCCTCCTACAGGAATATAATTCACCCCTCCACTTT
TRBJ2-7 | . | TRBV2 | TRBD1 | CASSATGGSYEQYF | TGTGCCAGCAGTGCAACAGGGGGCTCCTACGAGCAGTACTTC
TRBJ1-5 | . | TRBV27 | TRBD1 | CASSRDRGQPQHF | TGTGCCAGCAGCCGCGACAGGGGACAGCCCCAGCATTTT
TRBJ2-1 | . | TRBV7-7 | TRBD2 | CASSPTSGGFRNEQFF | TGTGCCAGCAGTCCGACTAGCGGGGGGTTTCGCAATGAGCAGTTCTTC
TRBJ2-3 | . | TRBV7-8 | TRBD2 | CASSLLSSGGAHTQYF | TGTGCCAGCAGCTTACTTTCTAGCGGGGGGGCTCATACGCAGTATTTT
TRBJ1-6 | . | TRBV7-2 | . | CASSSGTYNSPLHF | TGTGCCAGCAGCTCAGGGACATACAATTCACCCCTCCACTTT
TRBJ1-2 | . | TRBV5-1 | TRBD1 | CASSLEDRGYGYTF | TGCGCCAGCAGCTTGGAGGACAGGGGGTATGGCTACACCTTC
TRBJ1-3 | . | TRBV5-4 | . | CASSVGVVGSGNTIYF | TGTGCCAGCAGCGTCGGAGTCGTCGGCTCTGGAAACACCATATATTTT
TRBJ1-3 | . | TRBV6-5 | TRBD1 | CASRRNRDRGNTIYF | TGTGCCAGCAGACGAAATCGGGACAGGGGAAACACCATATATTTT
TRBJ2-5 | . | TRBV10-1 | . | CASSETGQQETQYF | TGCGCCAGCAGTGAGACCGGACAGCAAGAGACCCAGTACTTC
TRBJ2-2 | . | TRBV14 | . | CASSQRWQGFTGELFF | TGTGCCAGCAGCCAACGGTGGCAGGGGTTCACCGGGGAGCTGTTTTTT
TRBJ2-7 | . | TRBV5-6 | . | CASMDRVSYEQYF | TGTGCCAGCATGGATCGGGTCTCCTACGAGCAGTACTTC
TRBJ2-3 | . | TRBV14 | . | CASSPRQLSDTQYF | TGTGCCAGCAGCCCCCGACAGTTATCCGATACGCAGTATTTT
TRBJ1-1 | . | TRBV7-2 | . | CASRSLETENTEAFF | TGTGCCAGCAGGTCCCTCGAGACAGAGAACACTGAAGCTTTCTTT
TRBJ1-3 | . | TRBV5-1 | . | CASSPRFDSTQEGNTIYF | TGCGCCAGCAGCCCCCGGTTCGATTCTACTCAGGAAGGAAACACCATATATTTT
TRBJ1-1 | . | TRBV28 | . | CASASSGVGTEAFF | TGTGCCAGCGCGAGTTCAGGGGTCGGGACTGAAGCTTTCTTT
TRBJ2-3 | . | TRBV7-2 | TRBD2 | CASSLRTSGVDTQYF | TGTGCCAGCAGCTTAAGGACTAGCGGGGTGGATACGCAGTATTTT
TRBJ1-4 | . | TRBV5-1 | . | CASSLGSTGDEKLFF | TGCGCCAGCAGCTTGGGTTCTACGGGGGATGAAAAACTGTTTTTT
TRBJ1-2 | . | TRBV6-1 | TRBD1 | CASSPGGQGYGYTF | TGTGCCAGCAGTCCAGGGGGACAGGGCTATGGCTACACCTTC
TRBJ1-1 | . | TRBV19 | TRBD1 | CASSIIDRGTFF | TGTGCCAGTAGTATAATAGACAGGGGGACTTTCTTT
TRBJ2-7 | . | TRBV27 | . | CASSSGDSSYEQYF | TGTGCCAGCAGTTCGGGGGACAGTTCCTACGAGCAGTACTTC
TRBJ2-2 | medium-sized | TRBV19 | . | CASSTLLPITGELFF | TGTGCCAGTAGTACCCTACTACCCATCACCGGGGAGCTGTTTTTT
TRBJ2-1 | . | TRBV7-3 | TRBD2 | CASSPSTSGVWNEQFF | TGTGCCAGCAGCCCGTCTACTAGCGGGGTTTGGAATGAGCAGTTCTTC
TRBJ1-1 | . | TRBV7-9 | . | CASSSVNGQNTEAFF | TGTGCCAGCAGCTCGGTGAATGGACAGAACACTGAAGCTTTCTTT
TRBJ2-7 | . | TRBV9 | TRBD1 | CASSRVGTGGYEQYF | TGTGCCAGCAGCCGAGTGGGGACAGGGGGCTACGAGCAGTACTTC